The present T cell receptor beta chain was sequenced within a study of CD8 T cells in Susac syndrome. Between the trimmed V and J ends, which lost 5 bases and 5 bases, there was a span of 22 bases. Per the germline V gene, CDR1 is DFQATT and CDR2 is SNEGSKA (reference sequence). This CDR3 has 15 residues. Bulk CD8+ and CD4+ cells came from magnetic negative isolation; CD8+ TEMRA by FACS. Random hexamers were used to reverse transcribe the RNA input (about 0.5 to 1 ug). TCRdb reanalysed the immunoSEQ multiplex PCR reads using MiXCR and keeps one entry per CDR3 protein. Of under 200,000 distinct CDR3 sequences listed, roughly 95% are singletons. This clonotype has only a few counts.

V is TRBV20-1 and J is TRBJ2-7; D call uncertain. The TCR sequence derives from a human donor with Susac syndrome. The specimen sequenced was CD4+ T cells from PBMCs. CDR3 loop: CSAPRFIGDSHEQYF. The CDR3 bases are TGCAGTGCTCCCAGGTTCATTGGGGATAGTCACGAGCAGTACTTC.